Detailed here is one T cell receptor (beta chain). The repertoire was sequenced with immunoSEQ multiplex PCR; TCRdb's copy has only in-frame clones and lacks some. The sample gives fewer than 250,000 clones, 83% of which show up once; 2% to 3% is in the top ten. The data derive from a study of blood T cell repertoires in COVID-19. The material sequenced was peripheral blood. This TCR was recovered from a woman in her forties with active or convalescent COVID-19.

CDR3: CASSLSTGRGANVLTF. CDR3 coding DNA: TGTGCCAGCTCACTATCAACAGGGCGTGGGGCCAACGTCCTGACTTTC. This chain joins TRBV18 and TRBJ2-6, with TRBD1 as a possible D gene (6 bases). The CDR3 runs 16 residues. Germline CDR1 and CDR2: KGHSH and LQKENI. V was shortened by 4 bases and J by 3 bases, with 13 bases between the two germline ends.